One and the same sample provided the 27 T cell receptor beta chains below, sequenced in a study of PD-L1 blockade in urothelial cancer. Measured with immunoSEQ multiplex PCR; TCRdb has only the in-frame clones, and not every one. The repertoire has 100,000 to 150,000 clones, roughly 86% of them found once; the top ten carry roughly 2.4%. Sample time point: peripheral blood 6 weeks after treatment start. The sample consisted of PBMCs, taken around atezolizumab (anti-PD-L1) treatment. The receptors shown here come from a man aged 45-65 years with urothelial cancer.

The table lists this clone with a few counts. The rearrangement links TRBV21-1 to TRBJ2-2; the table's D call of TRBD1 was not tested on the DNA. TRBV21-1 is a listed pseudogene. This CDR3 region has 14 residues. CDR3 in DNA: TGTGCCAGCTTCAGTGGTGAGAACACCGGGGAGCTGTTTTTT. This encodes CASFSGENTGELFF.

The V gene is TRBV10-3, the J gene TRBJ1-5; TRBD1 might be the D (5 bases). Trimming stripped 4 bases from V and 0 bases from J, with 10 bases between. Germline V gene lookup returns CDR1 ENHRY and CDR2 SYGVKD. CDR3 size: 15 residues. The CDR3 nucleotides read TGTGCCATCAGTGGAGGAGGGGATAGCAATCAGCCCCAGCATTTT. Protein sequence: CAISGGGDSNQPQHF.

This clone was seen only a few times. This chain connects TRBV4-1 to TRBJ1-6, with unresolved D. Per the germline V gene, CDR1 is MGHRA and CDR2 is YSYEKL. CDR3 length: 14 amino acids. V lost 1 base, J lost 7 bases, and 8 bases lay in between. CDR3 protein: CASSQAVLNSPLHF. The CDR3 DNA sequence: TGCGCCAGCAGCCAAGCTGTCCTCAATTCACCCCTCCACTTT.

The CDR3 DNA is TGTGCCAGCAGCTCCTCAGCGGGACAAGAGACCCAGTACTTC. Amino acid sequence: CASSSSAGQETQYF. The rearrangement joins TRBV7-2 to TRBJ2-5, with 7 bases identical to TRBD2. The CDR3 has 14 amino acids. Germline V gives CDR1 SGHTA, CDR2 FQGNSA. The V segment lost 4 bases and the J segment 2 bases; nucleotides outside the gene matches: 4.

The chain links TRBV19 to TRBJ2-7, with 11 bases matching TRBD2. Germline CDR1 reads LNHDA; CDR2 reads SQIVND (reference sequence). The ends lost 5 bases at V and 3 bases at J; junction bases unmatched: 6. CDR3 length: 15 amino acids. The CDR3 region is CASSLTSGSLYEQYF. The CDR3 DNA reads TGTGCCAGTAGTCTCACTAGCGGGAGTCTCTACGAGCAGTACTTC.

V usage is TRBV30 and J usage is TRBJ2-2; tentative D call: TRBD2 (7 bases). CDR1 is GTSNPN and CDR2 is SVGIG in the germline V gene (reference sequence). V was clipped by 4 bases and J by 6 bases, with 12 bases between them. CDR3 size: 13 residues. For the CDR3, the DNA is TGTGCCTGGAAGGGGGAGGGCCCCGGGGAGCTGTTTTTT. Translated, it gives CAWKGEGPGELFF.

The rearrangement uses TRBV7-3 and TRBJ2-1; TRBD2 matches at 9 bases. CDR3 length equals 19 residues. Germline assignment: CDR1 SGHTA and CDR2 FQGTGA. Trimming took 8 bases from V and 0 from J; bases not matched to a gene: 17. In DNA form, the CDR3 reads TGTGCCAGCCGACTCGGGACTAGCATAACGGCATCCTCCTACAATGAGCAGTTCTTC. The encoded protein is CASRLGTSITASSYNEQFF.

The chain uses TRBV7-3 and TRBJ2-2, with 11 bases that match TRBD2. This CDR3 contains 19 residues. CDR1 is SGHTA and CDR2 is FQGTGA in the germline V gene. V lost 5 bases, J lost 3 bases, and 14 bases stayed unmatched. CDR3 loop: CASSAPGLADPPDTGELFF. CDR3 bases: TGTGCCAGCAGCGCGCCGGGACTAGCGGACCCCCCGGACACCGGGGAGCTGTTTTTT.

The chain is built from TRBV7-2 and TRBJ2-5; 10 bases map to TRBD1. The CDR3 consists of 14 residues. Germline-derived CDR1 and CDR2 are SGHTA and FQGNSA. V lost 3 bases, J lost 5 bases, and 3 bases stayed unmatched. CDR3 coding DNA: TGTGCCAGCAGCTTGGACAGGGGGTGGGAGACCCAGTACTTC. This codes for CASSLDRGWETQYF.

This chain joins TRBV5-5 and TRBJ2-1; 11 bases line up with TRBD2. Trimming at V came to 1 base and at J to 8 bases, leaving 2 bases not matched to a gene. Germline V gene data show CDR1 as SGHKS and CDR2 as YYEKEE (reference sequence). The CDR3 is made up of 14 amino acids. The CDR3 region is CASSLTSGSDEQFF. In DNA form, the CDR3 reads TGTGCCAGCAGCTTGACTAGCGGGAGCGATGAGCAGTTCTTC.

This rearrangement joins TRBV28 to TRBJ2-1; 10 nucleotides match TRBD2. CDR1 MDHEN and CDR2 SYDVKM come from the germline V gene. Losses at the gene ends were 5 bases for V and 7 bases for J; bases not matched to a gene: 11. The CDR3 contains 16 residues. The CDR3 DNA reads TGTGCCAGCAGTCCCCAAGAAGCGGGAGGGCTGAATGAGCAGTTCTTC. Amino acid sequence: CASSPQEAGGLNEQFF.

Remarks on this clone: Additional DNA sequences in this sample encode the identical CDR3. The rearrangement links TRBV5-1 to TRBJ2-1; 10 bases line up with TRBD2. J gave up 8 bases and V 0 bases, and 5 bases lay outside the gene matches. This CDR3 region has 15 residues. Germline V gene data show CDR1 as SGHRS and CDR2 as YFSETQ. CDR3 sequence reads: CASSLGLAGGDEQFF. The DNA for the CDR3 is TGCGCCAGCAGCTTGGGTTTAGCGGGAGGTGATGAGCAGTTCTTC.

The CDR3 nucleotides are TGTGCCAGCAACCTAGCGGGAGTCGGCGAGCAGTACTTC. It codes for CASNLAGVGEQYF. The chain employs TRBV11-2 and TRBJ2-7; 10 bases fit TRBD2. Germline loops: CDR1 SGHAT, CDR2 FQNNGV. The ends lost 7 bases at V and 6 bases at J; junction bases unmatched: 6. This CDR3 spans 13 amino acids.

In DNA form, the CDR3 reads TGTGCCAGCAGCTTAGTTGCGGGCACAGATACGCAGTATTTT. It specifies CASSLVAGTDTQYF. V usage is TRBV7-2 and J usage is TRBJ2-3; D is undetermined. The V and J ends lost 1 base and 1 base respectively, with 6 bases between them. The CDR3 is 14 residues long. Per the germline V gene, CDR1 is SGHTA and CDR2 is FQGNSA. Full variable domain (outside the CDR3, taken from reference TRBV7-2 and TRBJ2-3): GAGVSQSPSNKVTEKGKDVELRCDPISGHTALYWYRQSLGQGLEFLIYFQGNSAPDKSGLPSDRFSAERTGGSVSTLTIQRTQQEDSAVYLCASSLVAGTDTQYFGPGTRLTVL.

The chain combines TRBV28 with TRBJ2-1; 8 bases are shared with TRBD2. Germline V gene data show CDR1 as MDHEN and CDR2 as SYDVKM. The CDR3 runs 15 residues. V trimming: 5 bases; J trimming: 8 bases; junction bases outside the gene matches: 11. CDR3 nucleotides: TGTGCCAGCAGTCCGAGCGGGAGCTCGTTTCATGAGCAGTTCTTC. The encoded protein is CASSPSGSSFHEQFF. Full variable domain (missing parts from reference TRBV28 and TRBJ2-1): DVKVTQSSRYLVKRTGEKVFLECVQDMDHENMFWYRQDPGLGLRLIYFSYDVKMKEKGDIPEGYSVSREKKERFSLILESASTNQTSMYLCASSPSGSSFHEQFFGPGTRLTVL.

This clone was counted a few times. CDR3 sequence (DNA): TGTGCCTGGAGTCGGGGGAGGGCCTACGAGCAGTACTTC. It codes for CAWSRGRAYEQYF. V is TRBV30 and J is TRBJ2-7, with TRBD2 identical over 7 bases. Germline loops: CDR1 GTSNPN, CDR2 SVGIG (reference sequence). The CDR3 extends over 13 amino acids. V was clipped by 2 bases and J by 2 bases; unmatched bases: 3.

This clone was counted at least ten times. The V and J genes are TRBV4-1 and TRBJ2-7; no reliable D call. Looked up from germline, CDR1 is MGHRA and CDR2 is YSYEKL. The CDR3 loop spans 15 amino acids. V lost 0 bases and J lost 2, with 11 bases in between. The chain's CDR3 is CASSQDEALTYEQYF. CDR3 in DNA: TGCGCCAGCAGCCAAGATGAGGCCCTAACCTACGAGCAGTACTTC.

This clone was seen only once. The chain joins TRBV7-6 to TRBJ2-2; D is possibly TRBD2 (5 bases). V dropped 1 base and J dropped 4 bases, with 13 bases sitting between them. This CDR3 comprises 16 residues. The V gene's germline CDR1 is SGHVS and CDR2 FNYEAQ. CDR3 amino acids: CASSLEGGRITGELFF. The CDR3 coding sequence is TGTGCCAGCAGCTTAGAAGGCGGGCGAATCACCGGGGAGCTGTTTTTT.

The J gene is TRBJ1-5, the V gene TRBV5-1; TRBD1 might be the D (5 bases). V was trimmed by 0 bases and J by 5 bases, leaving 12 bases between them. The CDR3 loop spans 15 amino acids. Germline CDR1 is SGHRS and CDR2 is YFSETQ. In DNA form, the CDR3 reads TGCGCCAGCAGCTTGGCTTGGGGCAGTGATCAGCCCCAGCATTTT. Encoded protein: CASSLAWGSDQPQHF.

The CDR3 region has the DNA TGTGCCAGCAGCTCCTACCTGGGCGATCAGACCCAGTACTTC. Encoded protein: CASSSYLGDQTQYF. This chain connects TRBV7-3 to TRBJ2-5; no reliable D call. The CDR3 loop spans 14 amino acids. Germline-derived CDR1 and CDR2 are SGHTA and FQGTGA. Trimming removed 4 bases at V and 6 bases at J, with 15 bases between.

The rearrangement links TRBV7-3 to TRBJ2-3; the D gene is possibly TRBD2 (6 bases). CDR1 SGHTA and CDR2 FQGTGA come from the germline V gene. V was cut by 5 bases and J by 0 bases, with 9 bases left in between. CDR3 length: 14 residues. In DNA form, the CDR3 reads TGTGCCAGCAGCATCGGGGGTAGCACAGATACGCAGTATTTT. Translated: CASSIGGSTDTQYF.

V gene TRBV6-1 combines with J gene TRBJ1-2; D is uncertain. Germline values: CDR1 MNHNS, CDR2 SASEGT. The V gene lost 7 bases and the J gene lost 4 bases, with 19 bases spanning the gap. This CDR3 contains 15 residues. The CDR3 region is CASNEPGTRGYGYTF. CDR3 sequence (DNA): TGTGCCAGCAACGAACCGGGTACCCGGGGCTATGGCTACACCTTC.

This sequence joins TRBV2 and TRBJ1-5; 10 nucleotides line up with TRBD1. Germline V gene sequence: CDR1 SNHLY, CDR2 FYNNEI. CDR3 length equals 18 residues. Trimming at V came to 4 bases and at J to 1 base, leaving 10 bases not matched to a gene. The CDR3 spells CASSGGQGIRGSNQPQHF. The CDR3, as DNA: TGTGCCAGCAGTGGGGGACAGGGGATAAGGGGAAGCAATCAGCCCCAGCATTTT.

V gene TRBV27 combines with J gene TRBJ1-2, with 7 positions matching TRBD1. Germline V gene lookup returns CDR1 MNHEY and CDR2 SMNVEV (reference sequence). V trimming: 5 bases; J trimming: 7 bases; junction bases outside the gene matches: 7. The CDR3 contains 13 residues. The CDR3 DNA follows: TGTGCCAGCAGTCAACAGGGGCGAAGTGGCTACACCTTC. Translating gives CASSQQGRSGYTF.

The V call is TRBV6-5, the J call TRBJ2-2; 7 bases map to TRBD2. The CDR3 consists of 16 residues. V dropped 0 bases and J dropped 5; count of bases not matched to a gene: 6. CDR1 MNHEY and CDR2 SVGAGI come from the germline V gene. This CDR3 reads CASSYSPSGRTGELFF. The CDR3 bases are TGTGCCAGCAGTTACTCCCCTAGCGGCAGGACCGGGGAGCTGTTTTTT.

The chain recombines TRBV5-8 with TRBJ2-2; D may be TRBD2 (5 bases). CDR3 length: 15 amino acids. Trimming stripped 2 bases from V and 1 base from J, with 9 bases between. Germline CDR1 SGHTS, CDR2 YDEGEE. The CDR3 here is CASSFLGRNTGELFF. The CDR3 nucleotides read TGTGCCAGCAGCTTCCTGGGGAGGAACACCGGGGAGCTGTTTTTT.

The gene calls are TRBV6-5 and TRBJ2-7, with a possible D match to TRBD1 (6 bases). Trimming stripped 5 bases from V and 2 bases from J, with 10 bases between. The CDR3 length is 13 residues. The germline V gene has CDR1 MNHEY and CDR2 SVGAGI. The chain's CDR3 is CASSTTGTYEQYF. In nucleotides, the CDR3 is TGTGCCAGCAGTACGACAGGAACCTACGAGCAGTACTTC.